The 18 T cell receptor beta chains below all came from one sample that was sequenced in a study of cytomegalovirus exposure and HLA in healthy donors. PCR used 60 Vbeta primers and 13 Jbeta primers. Sequencing was performed with immunoSEQ multiplex PCR; in TCRdb, only in-frame clones are kept and a portion is missing. Its listing shows some 150,000 clones. The sequenced sample was PBMCs. These receptors were collected from a woman aged 18 to 35 in good health and CMV-seronegative.

This sequence joins TRBV5-1 and TRBJ2-5; 8 positions match TRBD1. The germline V gene has CDR1 SGHRS and CDR2 YFSETQ. The CDR3 covers 18 residues. J lost 2 bases, V lost 3 bases, and 15 bases had no gene match. The CDR3 loop reads CASSWKHTGQGKQETQYF. The CDR3 bases are TGCGCCAGCAGCTGGAAACATACCGGACAGGGAAAACAAGAGACCCAGTACTTC.

The gene calls are TRBV30 and TRBJ2-5; 14 nucleotides agree with TRBD2. J gave up 4 bases and V 3 bases, and 13 bases lay outside the gene matches. This CDR3 has 18 residues. Germline V gives CDR1 GTSNPN, CDR2 SVGIG (reference sequence). CDR3: CAWSLGLAGERRRETQYF. Here the CDR3 DNA reads TGTGCCTGGAGCCTGGGACTAGCGGGAGAACGACGTCGAGAGACCCAGTACTTC.

The chain employs TRBV19 and TRBJ1-1; 10 nucleotides agree with TRBD1. Germline values: CDR1 LNHDA, CDR2 SQIVND (reference sequence). J was trimmed by 3 bases and V by 7 bases; bases with no gene match: 5. The CDR3 extends over 14 amino acids. CDR3 sequence: CASIWDRGHTEAFF. CDR3 sequence (DNA): TGTGCCAGTATTTGGGACAGGGGTCACACTGAAGCTTTCTTT.

This sequence joins TRBV28 and TRBJ2-3, with 9 bases matching TRBD1. V was clipped by 6 bases and J by 1 base; unmatched bases: 5. This CDR3 has 15 amino acids. The germline gives CDR1 MDHEN, CDR2 SYDVKM. Here the CDR3 DNA reads TGTGCCAGCAGCCGGGACAGGGTGGGCACAGATACGCAGTATTTT. Translated, it gives CASSRDRVGTDTQYF.

The chain links TRBV5-1 to TRBJ2-1, with D possibly TRBD2 on 6 matching bases. V was clipped by 0 bases and J by 8 bases, with 9 bases between them. From germline, CDR1 is SGHRS and CDR2 YFSETQ. The CDR3 length is 13 residues. CDR3 amino acids: CASSLVGSDEQFF. The CDR3, as DNA: TGCGCCAGCAGCTTGGTCGGGAGCGATGAGCAGTTCTTC.

V usage is TRBV6-6 and J usage is TRBJ1-1; 9 bases agree with TRBD1. The CDR3 consists of 16 residues. From germline, CDR1 is MNHNY and CDR2 SVGAGI (reference sequence). With 0 bases clipped from V and 5 bases from J, the junction kept 7 bases outside the gene matches. The CDR3 spells CASSYSDRGRGTEAFF. The CDR3 DNA reads TGTGCCAGCAGTTACTCCGACAGGGGGAGGGGAACTGAAGCTTTCTTT.

This sequence joins TRBV11-3 and TRBJ1-4; 7 positions match TRBD1. The junction had 12 bases not matched to a gene; V was cut back by 5 bases and J by 3 bases. The CDR3 runs 17 residues. In germline, CDR1 is SGHNT, CDR2 YENEEA. The CDR3 DNA is TGTGCCAGCAGCACCATTACAGGGGTAGTGGCTAATGAAAAACTGTTTTTT. Its protein is CASSTITGVVANEKLFF.

V gene TRBV6-1 combines with J gene TRBJ2-7, with 10 bases matching TRBD2. Trimming took 5 bases from V and 4 from J; bases not matched to a gene: 8. Germline CDR1 reads MNHNS; CDR2 reads SASEGT. This CDR3 has 15 residues. CDR3 bases: TGTGCCAGCAGTTGGGGGACTAGCGATGAGTACGAGCAGTACGTC. Amino acid sequence: CASSWGTSDEYEQYV.

The J gene is TRBJ2-1, the V gene TRBV30; perhaps TRBD2 as D (6 bases). The V gene lost 2 bases and the J gene lost 7 bases, with 12 bases spanning the gap. CDR3 length: 13 amino acids. CDR1 and CDR2 (germline): GTSNPN, SVGIG (reference sequence). CDR3 loop: CAWSLAGGNEQFF. CDR3 in DNA: TGTGCCTGGAGTCTAGCAGGAGGGAATGAGCAGTTCTTC. The variable domain in full, with the rest retrieved from reference TRBV30 and TRBJ2-1, is SQTIHQWPATLVQPVGSPLSLECTVEGTSNPNLYWYRQAAGRGLQLLFYSVGIGQISSEVPQNLSASRPQDRQFILSSKKLLLSDSGFYLCAWSLAGGNEQFFGPGTRLTVL.

The chain carries TRBV11-2 and TRBJ2-1; 7 nucleotides line up with TRBD2. V shed 1 base and J 4 bases; nucleotides not matched to a gene: 7. From germline, CDR1 is SGHAT and CDR2 FQNNGV. CDR3 size: 16 residues. DNA of the CDR3: TGTGCCAGCAGCTTAGGTACGGCTAGCGGTTACAATGAGCAGTTCTTC. It is translated as CASSLGTASGYNEQFF. Together with reference TRBV11-2 and TRBJ2-1, the CDR3 gives the full variable domain: EAGVAQSPRYKIIEKRQSVAFWCNPISGHATLYWYQQILGQGPKLLIQFQNNGVVDDSQLPKDRFSAERLKGVDSTLKIQPAKLEDSAVYLCASSLGTASGYNEQFFGPGTRLTVL.

The V gene is TRBV6-1, the J gene TRBJ2-3; TRBD1 matches 9 bases. From germline, CDR1 is MNHNS and CDR2 SASEGT. Trimming took 3 bases from V and 0 from J; bases not matched to a gene: 4. The CDR3 is 16 residues long. The CDR3: CASSDRDRVSTDTQYF. The CDR3 DNA follows: TGTGCCAGCAGTGACCGGGACAGGGTCAGCACAGATACGCAGTATTTT.

The rearrangement links TRBV2 to TRBJ2-1, with 9 bases lining up with TRBD2. Germline CDR1 SNHLY, CDR2 FYNNEI. The V segment lost 0 bases and the J segment 14 bases; nucleotides outside the gene matches: 11. The CDR3 covers 15 residues. The CDR3 protein is CASSEAPTSGRVEFF. CDR3 in DNA: TGTGCCAGCAGTGAAGCACCGACTAGCGGCCGGGTGGAGTTCTTC. Variable domain in full (rest from reference TRBV2 and TRBJ2-1): EPEVTQTPSHQVTQMGQEVILRCVPISNHLYFYWYRQILGQKVEFLVSFYNNEISEKSEIFDDQFSVERPDGSNFTLKIRSTKLEDSAMYFCASSEAPTSGRVEFFGPGTRLTVL.

Comment on this clone: Other nucleotide sequences from this sample produce the same CDR3. The V call is TRBV25-1, the J call TRBJ1-4; the match to TRBD1 covers 8 bases. The trim removed 2 bases at V and 8 bases at J, leaving 7 bases unmatched. This CDR3 region has 15 residues. In germline, CDR1 is MGHDK, CDR2 SYGVNS. Here the CDR3 DNA reads TGTGCCAGCAGTGAAAGTACAGGGGGGTTAGAAAAACTGTTTTTT. Its protein product is CASSESTGGLEKLFF. Using reference TRBV25-1 and TRBJ1-4 for the parts outside the CDR3, the full variable domain is EADIYQTPRYLVIGTGKKITLECSQTMGHDKMYWYQQDPGMELHLIHYSYGVNSTEKGDLSSESTVSRIRTEHFPLTLESARPSHTSQYLCASSESTGGLEKLFFGSGTQLSVL.

This sequence joins TRBV7-6 and TRBJ2-2, with D perhaps TRBD1 (5 bases). The CDR3 covers 16 residues. Germline assignment: CDR1 SGHVS and CDR2 FNYEAQ. Trimming took off 1 base at V and 5 bases at J, with 14 bases between the two ends. In DNA, the CDR3 is TGTGCCAGCAGCTTAGTTCACGGCAGGGTGACCGGGGAGCTGTTTTTT. It specifies CASSLVHGRVTGELFF.

The rearrangement joins TRBV18 to TRBJ2-1; 8 positions match TRBD1. This CDR3 contains 16 residues. The germline V gene encodes CDR1 KGHSH and CDR2 LQKENI. V dropped 5 bases and J dropped 4; count of bases not matched to a gene: 10. The CDR3 reads CASSSRTGRAYNEQFF. CDR3 DNA: TGTGCCAGCTCATCCCGGACAGGGAGAGCTTACAATGAGCAGTTCTTC.

CDR3 in amino acids: CASRGVTGANVLTF. The CDR3 region has the DNA TGTGCCAGCAGAGGGGTAACCGGGGCCAACGTCCTGACTTTC. This chain connects TRBV7-9 to TRBJ2-6, with D tentatively TRBD1 (5 bases). Germline values: CDR1 SEHNR, CDR2 FQNEAQ (reference sequence). V lost 6 bases and J lost 4, with 10 bases in between. CDR3 length: 14 residues.

The gene calls are TRBV2 and TRBJ2-7; 12 positions match TRBD2. This CDR3 region has 15 residues. The V and J ends lost 7 bases and 7 bases, in that order; junction bases with no gene match: 11. Germline V gene sequence: CDR1 SNHLY, CDR2 FYNNEI. CDR3 coding DNA: TGTGCCAGCATAGGGCTAGCGGGAGGGCCAGGGGAGCAGTACTTC. This codes for CASIGLAGGPGEQYF.

This rearrangement joins TRBV6-5 to TRBJ2-7; 9 bases are a match to TRBD1. V gave up 2 bases and J gave up 5 bases; unmatched junction bases: 7. The germline CDR1 and CDR2 sequences are MNHEY and SVGAGI. The length of the CDR3 is 15 residues. The CDR3 bases are TGTGCCAGCAGTTACCGCACAGGGGGCGCGGACGAGCAGTACTTC. It codes for CASSYRTGGADEQYF.